The T cell receptor (beta chain) under discussion was sequenced for a study of vaccination and CD4 T cells after COVID-19. Overall study: From HCoV-229E, HCoV-OC43, HCoV-NL63 and SARS-CoV-2, overlapping spike peptides were used to stimulate the cells.

This clonotype showed up just a few times. Antigen: not known. Documented treatment: roughly ten-day PBMC culture with coronavirus spike peptide pools or control peptides (ViraFEST assay). The assay that was used to sequence DNA from cultured CD4+ T cells was the Oncomine TCR Beta short-read assay. CD4+ T cells were cultured, and genomic DNA was extracted from them. TCRdb independently ran MiXCR on the PCR reads; one entry per CDR3 protein. The sample contains around 25,000 distinct CDR3 sequences, around 40% of which appear only once. The sequenced material came from CD4+ T cells from blood, cultured in vitro. The receptor comes from a human donor who had recovered from COVID-19.

The CDR3 region is CASSFQRGYPQETQYF. CDR3 sequence (DNA): TGTGCCAGCAGCTTTCAGCGGGGATACCCCCAAGAGACCCAGTACTTC. The chain links TRBV7-2 to TRBJ2-5, with 7 bases aligning to TRBD2. CDR3 length: 16 amino acids. V lost 3 bases and J lost 1; bases outside the gene matches: 8. CDR1 SGHTA and CDR2 FQGNSA come from the germline V gene.